This T cell receptor (beta chain) was sequenced during a study of blood T cell repertoires in COVID-19. Study context: Spain, Italy and the United States supplied samples that represented acute and convalescent COVID-19. PBMCs, B-cell-depleted T cells, or T cells provided the cDNA or gDNA that made up the material.

As originally analysed: Reference gene primer amplification in the assay estimated nucleated cell counts. Clones were read by immunoSEQ multiplex PCR, and TCRdb kept only the in-frame ones, dropping some. V and J calls and clone size are copied from that table; D and trimming were computed from the DNA. The sample lists approximately 190,000 clones, approximately 84% occurring once. CDR3 length: 17 residues. Germline V gene lookup returns CDR1 SGHAT and CDR2 FQNNGV. V gave up 3 bases and J gave up 6 bases, with 20 bases separating them. The sample was peripheral blood. The V call is TRBV11-2, the J call TRBJ2-2; possible D gene TRBD1, 5 bases. The receptor was derived from an older man with acute or convalescent COVID-19. CDR3 protein: CASSLAVGRRDPGELFF. The CDR3 region has the DNA TGTGCCAGCAGCTTGGCCGTGGGGCGGAGAGACCCCGGGGAGCTGTTTTTT.